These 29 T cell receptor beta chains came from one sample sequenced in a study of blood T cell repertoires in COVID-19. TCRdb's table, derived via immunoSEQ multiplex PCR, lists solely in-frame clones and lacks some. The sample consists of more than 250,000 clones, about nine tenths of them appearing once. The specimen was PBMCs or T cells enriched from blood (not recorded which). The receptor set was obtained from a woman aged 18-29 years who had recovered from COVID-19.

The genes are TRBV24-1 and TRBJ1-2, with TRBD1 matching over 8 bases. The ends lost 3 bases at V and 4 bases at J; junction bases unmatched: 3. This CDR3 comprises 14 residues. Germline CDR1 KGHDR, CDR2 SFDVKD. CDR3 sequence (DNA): TGTGCCACCAGTGATGGACAGGGCGCCTATGGCTACACCTTC. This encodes CATSDGQGAYGYTF.

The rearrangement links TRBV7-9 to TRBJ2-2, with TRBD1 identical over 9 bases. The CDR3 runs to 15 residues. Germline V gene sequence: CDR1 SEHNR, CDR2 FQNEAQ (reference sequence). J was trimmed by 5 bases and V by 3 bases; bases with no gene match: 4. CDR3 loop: CASSLDRGRTGELFF. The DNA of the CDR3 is TGTGCCAGCAGCTTGGACAGGGGCCGTACCGGGGAGCTGTTTTTT. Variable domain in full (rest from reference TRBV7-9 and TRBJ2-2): DTGVSQNPRHKITKRGQNVTFRCDPISEHNRLYWYRQTLGQGPEFLTYFQNEAQLEKSRLLSDRFSAERPKGSFSTLEIQRTEQGDSAMYLCASSLDRGRTGELFFGEGSRLTVL.

CDR3 residues: CASSLPGTGFYGYTF. The CDR3 region has the DNA TGTGCCAGCAGCCTTCCCGGGACAGGGTTTTATGGCTACACCTTC. This chain uses TRBV5-6 with TRBJ1-2; 9 nucleotides align to TRBD1. Germline CDR1 is SGHDT and CDR2 is YYEEEE. V lost 4 bases and J lost 5; bases outside the gene matches: 9. The CDR3 contains 15 residues.

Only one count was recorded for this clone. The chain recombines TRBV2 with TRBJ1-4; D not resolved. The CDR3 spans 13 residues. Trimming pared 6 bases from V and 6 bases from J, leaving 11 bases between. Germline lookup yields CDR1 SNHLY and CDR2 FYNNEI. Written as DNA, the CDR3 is TGTGCCAGCAGCCCTCGCGGGGATGAAAAACTGTTTTTT. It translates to CASSPRGDEKLFF.

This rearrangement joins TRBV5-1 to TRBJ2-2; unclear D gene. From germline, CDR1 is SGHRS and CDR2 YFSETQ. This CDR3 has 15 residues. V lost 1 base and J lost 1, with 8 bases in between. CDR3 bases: TGCGCCAGCAGCTTGAGCATAGAGAACACCGGGGAGCTGTTTTTT. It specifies CASSLSIENTGELFF.

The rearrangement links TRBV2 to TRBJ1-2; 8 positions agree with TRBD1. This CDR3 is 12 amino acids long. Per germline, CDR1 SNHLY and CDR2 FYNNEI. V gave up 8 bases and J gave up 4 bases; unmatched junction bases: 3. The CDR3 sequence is CASRQGTYGYTF. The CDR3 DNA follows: TGTGCCAGCCGACAGGGGACCTATGGCTACACCTTC. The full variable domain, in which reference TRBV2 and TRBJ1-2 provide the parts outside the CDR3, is EPEVTQTPSHQVTQMGQEVILRCVPISNHLYFYWYRQILGQKVEFLVSFYNNEISEKSEIFDDQFSVERPDGSNFTLKIRSTKLEDSAMYFCASRQGTYGYTFGSGTRLTVV.

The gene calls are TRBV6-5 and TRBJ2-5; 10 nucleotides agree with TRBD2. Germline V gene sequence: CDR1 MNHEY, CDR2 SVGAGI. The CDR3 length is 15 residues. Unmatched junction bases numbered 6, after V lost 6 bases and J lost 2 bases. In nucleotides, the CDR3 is TGTGCCAGCAGCGCTAGCGGGGGCCCACAAGAGACCCAGTACTTC. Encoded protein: CASSASGGPQETQYF.

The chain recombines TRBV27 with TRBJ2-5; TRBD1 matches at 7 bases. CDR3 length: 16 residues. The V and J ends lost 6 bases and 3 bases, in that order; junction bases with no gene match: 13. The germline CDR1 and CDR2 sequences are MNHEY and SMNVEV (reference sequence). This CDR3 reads CASSPIKPDREETQYF. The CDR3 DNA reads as TGTGCCAGCAGCCCTATTAAACCCGACAGGGAAGAGACCCAGTACTTC.

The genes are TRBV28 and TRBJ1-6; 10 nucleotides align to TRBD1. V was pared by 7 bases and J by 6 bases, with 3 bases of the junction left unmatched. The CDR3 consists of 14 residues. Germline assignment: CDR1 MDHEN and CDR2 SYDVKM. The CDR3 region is CASIWTGGNSPLHF. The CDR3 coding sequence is TGTGCCAGCATATGGACAGGGGGTAATTCACCCCTCCACTTT.

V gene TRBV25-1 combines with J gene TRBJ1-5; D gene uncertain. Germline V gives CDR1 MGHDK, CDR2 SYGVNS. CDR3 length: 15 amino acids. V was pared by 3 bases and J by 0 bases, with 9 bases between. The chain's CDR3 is CASSEPSASNQPQHF. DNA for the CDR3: TGTGCCAGCAGTGAGCCCAGCGCTAGCAATCAGCCCCAGCATTTT.

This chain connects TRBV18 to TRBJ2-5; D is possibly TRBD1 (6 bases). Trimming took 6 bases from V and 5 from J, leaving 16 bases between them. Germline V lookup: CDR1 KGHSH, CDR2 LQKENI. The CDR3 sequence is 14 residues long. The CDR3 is CASSLSTGRETQYF. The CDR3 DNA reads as TGTGCCAGCTCCCTAAGTACAGGGCGGGAGACCCAGTACTTC.

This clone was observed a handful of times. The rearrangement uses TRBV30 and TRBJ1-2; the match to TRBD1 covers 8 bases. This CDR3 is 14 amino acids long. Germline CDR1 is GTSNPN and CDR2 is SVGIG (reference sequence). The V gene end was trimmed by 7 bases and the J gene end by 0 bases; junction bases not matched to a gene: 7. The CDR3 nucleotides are TGTGCCTACAGGACAGGGCACCCTAACTATGGCTACACCTTC. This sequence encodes CAYRTGHPNYGYTF.

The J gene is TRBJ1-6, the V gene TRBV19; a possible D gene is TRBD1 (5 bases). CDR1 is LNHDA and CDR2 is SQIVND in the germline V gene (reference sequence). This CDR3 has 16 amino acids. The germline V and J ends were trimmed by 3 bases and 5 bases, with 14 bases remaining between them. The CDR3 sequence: CASSILRTRNNSPLHF. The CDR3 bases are TGTGCCAGTAGTATTCTCCGGACACGGAATAATTCACCCCTCCACTTT. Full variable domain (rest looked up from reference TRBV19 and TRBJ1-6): DGGITQSPKYLFRKEGQNVTLSCEQNLNHDAMYWYRQDPGQGLRLIYYSQIVNDFQKGDIAEGYSVSREKKESFPLTVTSAQKNPTAFYLCASSILRTRNNSPLHFGNGTRLTVT.

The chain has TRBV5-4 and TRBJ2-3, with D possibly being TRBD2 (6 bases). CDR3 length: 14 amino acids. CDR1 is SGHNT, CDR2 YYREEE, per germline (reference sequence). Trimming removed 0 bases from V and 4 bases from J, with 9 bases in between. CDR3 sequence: CASSLDAGSDTQYF. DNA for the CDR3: TGTGCCAGCAGCTTGGACGCGGGATCAGATACGCAGTATTTT.

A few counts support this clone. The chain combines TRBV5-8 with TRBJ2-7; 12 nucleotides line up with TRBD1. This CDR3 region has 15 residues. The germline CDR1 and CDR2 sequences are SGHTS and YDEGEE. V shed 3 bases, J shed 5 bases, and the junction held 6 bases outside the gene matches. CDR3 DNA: TGTGCCAGCAGCTACCCGGGACAGGGGGCGAACGAGCAGTACTTC. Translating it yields CASSYPGQGANEQYF.

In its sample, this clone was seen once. This CDR3 is CAISEATGGNGYTF. The CDR3 nucleotides are TGTGCCATCAGTGAGGCTACAGGGGGCAACGGCTACACCTTC. The rearrangement uses TRBV10-3 and TRBJ1-2; 9 bases align to TRBD1. Germline V gene data show CDR1 as ENHRY and CDR2 as SYGVKD. V shed 2 bases and J 8 bases; nucleotides not matched to a gene: 6. CDR3 length equals 14 residues.

The CDR3 is CASSWTGTVGYTF. CDR3 coding DNA: TGTGCCAGCAGCTGGACAGGCACGGTGGGCTACACCTTC. The chain combines TRBV12-3 or TRBV12-4 with TRBJ1-2, with 7 nucleotides matching TRBD1. V lost 6 bases to trimming and J lost 8 bases; unmatched junction nucleotides: 9. CDR3 length: 13 amino acids.

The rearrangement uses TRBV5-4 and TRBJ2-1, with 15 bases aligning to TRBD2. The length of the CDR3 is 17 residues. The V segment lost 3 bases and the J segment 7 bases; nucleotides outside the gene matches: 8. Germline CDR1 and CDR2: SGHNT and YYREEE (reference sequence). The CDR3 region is CASSSGLAGGRQNEQFF. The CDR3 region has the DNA TGTGCCAGCAGCTCGGGACTAGCGGGGGGTCGCCAGAATGAGCAGTTCTTC.

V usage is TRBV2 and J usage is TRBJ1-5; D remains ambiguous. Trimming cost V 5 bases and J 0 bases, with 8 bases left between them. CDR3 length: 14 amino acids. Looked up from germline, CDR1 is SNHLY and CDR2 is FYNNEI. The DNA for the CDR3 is TGTGCCAGCAGTCGTAGTAATAGCAATCAGCCCCAGCATTTT. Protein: CASSRSNSNQPQHF.

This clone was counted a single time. The CDR3 spells CASSLSLSGSDSYNEQFF. The DNA for the CDR3 is TGTGCCAGCAGTTTATCTCTCAGCGGGAGCGACTCCTACAATGAGCAGTTCTTC. V is TRBV27 and J is TRBJ2-1, with 8 nucleotides matching TRBD2. The V gene end was trimmed by 0 bases and the J gene end by 0 bases; junction bases not matched to a gene: 7. The germline CDR1 and CDR2 sequences are MNHEY and SMNVEV (reference sequence). There are 18 residues in the CDR3.

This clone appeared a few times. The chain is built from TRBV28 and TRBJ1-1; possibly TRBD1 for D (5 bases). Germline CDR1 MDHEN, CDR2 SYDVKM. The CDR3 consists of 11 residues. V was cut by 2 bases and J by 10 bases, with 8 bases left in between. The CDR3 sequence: CASSLKQGAFF. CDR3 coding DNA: TGTGCCAGCAGTTTAAAGCAGGGAGCTTTCTTT.

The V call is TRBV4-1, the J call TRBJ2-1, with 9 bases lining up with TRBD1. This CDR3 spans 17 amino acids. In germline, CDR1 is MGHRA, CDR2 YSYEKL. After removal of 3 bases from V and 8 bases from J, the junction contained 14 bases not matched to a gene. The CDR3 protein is CASSHPSEGTGMHEQFF. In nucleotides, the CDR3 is TGCGCCAGCAGCCATCCCTCGGAAGGGACAGGGATGCATGAGCAGTTCTTC.

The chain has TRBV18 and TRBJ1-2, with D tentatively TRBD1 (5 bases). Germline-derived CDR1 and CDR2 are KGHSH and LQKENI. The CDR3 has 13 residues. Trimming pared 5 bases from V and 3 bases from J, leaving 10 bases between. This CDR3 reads CASSSRDHYGYTF. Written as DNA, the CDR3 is TGTGCCAGCTCATCCAGGGATCACTATGGCTACACCTTC.

CDR3 coding DNA: TGCAGTGCTAGTAAAGGGGCCGGAAACACCATATATTTT. This gives the protein CSASKGAGNTIYF. The chain links TRBV20-1 to TRBJ1-3, with D perhaps matching TRBD1 (5 bases). V lost 3 bases and J lost 4, with 10 bases in between. The CDR3 loop spans 13 amino acids. Germline assignment: CDR1 DFQATT and CDR2 SNEGSKA (reference sequence).

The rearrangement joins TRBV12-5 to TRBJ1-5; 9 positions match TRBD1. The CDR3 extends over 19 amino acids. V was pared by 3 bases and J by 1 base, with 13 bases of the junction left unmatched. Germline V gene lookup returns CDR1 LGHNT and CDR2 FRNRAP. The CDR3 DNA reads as TGTGCTAGTGGTTTTAGTCCCGGGACAGGGTACCGAAGCAATCAGCCCCAGCATTTT. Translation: CASGFSPGTGYRSNQPQHF.

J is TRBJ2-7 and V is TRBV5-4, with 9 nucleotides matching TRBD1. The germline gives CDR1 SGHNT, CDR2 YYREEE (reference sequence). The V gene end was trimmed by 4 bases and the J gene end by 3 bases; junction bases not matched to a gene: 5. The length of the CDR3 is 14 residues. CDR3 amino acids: CASSPGDRVYEQYF. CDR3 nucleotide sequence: TGTGCCAGCAGCCCTGGGGACAGGGTCTACGAGCAGTACTTC.

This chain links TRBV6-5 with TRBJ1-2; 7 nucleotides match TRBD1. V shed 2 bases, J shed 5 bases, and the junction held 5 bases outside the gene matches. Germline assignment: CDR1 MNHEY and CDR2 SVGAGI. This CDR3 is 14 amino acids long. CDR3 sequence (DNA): TGTGCCAGCAGTTACCGCCCGACAGGGTATGGCTACACCTTC. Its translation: CASSYRPTGYGYTF.

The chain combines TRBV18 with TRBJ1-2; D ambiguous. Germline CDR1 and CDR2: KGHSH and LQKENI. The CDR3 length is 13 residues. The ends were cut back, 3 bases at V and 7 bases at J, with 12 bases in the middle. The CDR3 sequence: CASSPFRSIGYTF. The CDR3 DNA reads TGTGCCAGCTCACCCTTCCGGTCTATTGGCTACACCTTC.

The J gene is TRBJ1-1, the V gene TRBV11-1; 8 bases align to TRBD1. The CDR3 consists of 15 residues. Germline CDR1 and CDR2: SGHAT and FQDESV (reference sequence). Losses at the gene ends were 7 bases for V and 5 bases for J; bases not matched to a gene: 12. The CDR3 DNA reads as TGTGCCAGCACCCACCAGCGGACAGGGAAGACTGAAGCTTTCTTT. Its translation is CASTHQRTGKTEAFF.